A single sample gave rise to the 31 T cell receptor beta chains below, sequenced in a study of T cells after yellow fever vaccination (dated by TCRdb to between 2018 and 2021). Read against the paper, the sample's treatment or condition label means: live attenuated yellow fever vaccine strain. The method was 5' RACE. Sequencer: Illumina NovaSeq 6000. TCRdb reprocessing: public reads trimmed at Q25 with fastp, clones called with MiXCR, in-frame beta chains kept. Each entry is one CDR3 protein sequence, shown with its most common DNA and genes. The sample includes hundreds of thousands of distinct CDR3 sequences, with around 20% observed a single time. The biggest ten clones account for over 15% of the sample. Sequenced material: PBMCs, taken before the yellow fever booster vaccination. The source of these receptors is a man aged 18 to 30 who received the YFV17D yellow fever vaccine.

This CDR3 is CASRLEKEIWSYTF. The DNA for the CDR3 is TGTGCCAGCAGACTTGAGAAGGAGATTTGGAGCTACACCTTC. The gene calls are TRBV12-3 or TRBV12-4 and TRBJ1-2, with D unclear. Trimming took 6 bases from V and 9 from J, leaving 20 bases between them. This CDR3 contains 14 residues.

This clonotype was seen many times. J is TRBJ2-3 and V is TRBV20-1; D is uncertain. The V end lost 3 bases, the J end lost 4 bases, and 17 bases lay between the germline ends. The CDR3 spans 15 residues. Per germline, CDR1 DFQATT and CDR2 SNEGSKA (reference sequence). The CDR3 coding sequence is TGCAGTGCTAGGGAACCTAATGGCTTACCAGATACGCAGTATTTT. Residues: CSAREPNGLPDTQYF.

This clonotype was detected once. The genes are TRBV3-1 and TRBJ2-2; TRBD1 aligns across 8 bases. After removal of 2 bases from V and 5 bases from J, the junction contained 13 bases not matched to a gene. The length of the CDR3 is 18 residues. Germline lookup yields CDR1 LGHDT and CDR2 YNNKEL (reference sequence). This chain's CDR3 is CASSQPRGRGLRTGELFF. Written as DNA, the CDR3 is TGTGCCAGCAGCCAACCTAGGGGCAGGGGGCTGCGGACCGGGGAGCTGTTTTTT.

The V and J genes are TRBV5-1 and TRBJ2-7, with TRBD1 identical over 9 bases. There are 14 residues in the CDR3. The germline V gene has CDR1 SGHRS and CDR2 YFSETQ. V was clipped by 5 bases and J by 3 bases; unmatched bases: 6. CDR3 sequence: CASSPTGGVYEQYV. CDR3 coding DNA: TGCGCCAGCAGTCCGACAGGGGGGGTCTACGAGCAGTACGTC.

This chain joins TRBV12-3 or TRBV12-4 and TRBJ2-4, with a weak D call TRBD2 (5 bases). V dropped 3 bases and J dropped 5 bases, with 11 bases sitting between them. The CDR3 totals 14 residues. This CDR3 is CASSFRGLQNIQYF. The CDR3 DNA follows: TGTGCCAGCAGTTTTCGAGGGCTCCAAAACATTCAGTACTTC.

The chain links TRBV12-3 or TRBV12-4 to TRBJ2-7; a possible D gene is TRBD1 (6 bases). The length of the CDR3 is 12 residues. V was clipped by 5 bases and J by 4 bases, with 9 bases between them. The CDR3 DNA reads as TGTGCCAGCAGTGCCCAGGGGTACGAGCAGTACGTC. This sequence encodes CASSAQGYEQYV.

The chain joins TRBV4-2 to TRBJ1-2; 7 nucleotides match TRBD1. The CDR3 contains 16 residues. Germline CDR1 is LGHNA and CDR2 is YNFKEQ. Losses at the gene ends were 0 bases for V and 4 bases for J; bases not matched to a gene: 8. The CDR3 bases are TGTGCCAGCAGCCAAGATTTTGCAGGGGGGGGCTATGGCTACACCTTC. Translation: CASSQDFAGGGYGYTF.

The J gene is TRBJ2-3, the V gene TRBV19; D call uncertain. The CDR3 extends over 11 amino acids. Germline lookup yields CDR1 LNHDA and CDR2 SQIVND (reference sequence). V lost 8 bases, J lost 2 bases, and 5 bases lay in between. The CDR3 DNA reads TGTGCCAGTCTGCTCACAGATACGCAGTATTTT. Protein: CASLLTDTQYF.

This chain connects TRBV27 to TRBJ1-2; no clear D. V was clipped by 2 bases and J by 11 bases, with 15 bases between them. Germline CDR1 and CDR2: MNHEY and SMNVEV (reference sequence). The CDR3 has 13 residues. CDR3 sequence (DNA): TGTGCCAGCAGTTTAGTGGGCCGGGTAGGGTACACCTTC. It codes for CASSLVGRVGYTF.

The J gene is TRBJ2-1, the V gene TRBV20-1, with unresolved D. Germline lookup yields CDR1 DFQATT and CDR2 SNEGSKA (reference sequence). V was trimmed by 3 bases and J by 0 bases, leaving 15 bases between them. CDR3 length: 16 residues. This CDR3 reads CSASILAQSSYNEQFF. The CDR3 coding sequence is TGCAGTGCTAGTATATTAGCCCAAAGCTCCTACAATGAGCAGTTCTTC.

The V and J genes are TRBV7-2 and TRBJ2-5; D not resolved. CDR3 length: 12 residues. Trimming pared 1 base from V and 7 bases from J, leaving 7 bases between. Germline values: CDR1 SGHTA, CDR2 FQGNSA. The DNA for the CDR3 is TGTGCCAGCAGCTTAGATCGGAGGACCCAGTACTTC. As protein: CASSLDRRTQYF.

This clonotype has just a few counts. One junction end disagrees with the germline gene, perhaps due to a read error. V and J are TRBV11-2 and TRBJ1-1; TRBD1 is a possible D gene (6 bases). This CDR3 is 12 amino acids long. Germline lookup yields CDR1 SGHAT and CDR2 FQNNGV. The CDR3 DNA reads as TGTGCCAGCAGCCGGACAGCGGCGGTAGTATGCTTT. It yields the protein CASSRTAAVVCF.

The V gene is TRBV7-9, the J gene TRBJ1-4, with 10 positions matching TRBD1. The CDR3 length is 17 residues. Losses at the gene ends were 5 bases for V and 6 bases for J; bases not matched to a gene: 12. Germline CDR1 and CDR2: SEHNR and FQNEAQ (reference sequence). CDR3 loop: CASSHVETGGAYEKLFF. CDR3 DNA sequence: TGTGCCAGCAGCCACGTGGAGACAGGGGGCGCATATGAAAAACTGTTTTTT.

This clonotype was detected only a few times. This rearrangement joins TRBV6-5 to TRBJ2-3; D is tentatively TRBD1 or TRBD2 (5 bases each). V was trimmed by 2 bases and J by 9 bases, leaving 9 bases between them. From germline, CDR1 is MNHEY and CDR2 SVGAGI. The CDR3 loop spans 12 amino acids. CDR3 amino acids: CASSYGGRTQYF. In DNA, the CDR3 is TGTGCCAGCAGTTACGGGGGAAGGACGCAGTATTTT.

The chain employs TRBV4-3 and TRBJ2-3; 9 bases are shared with TRBD1. The ends lost 6 bases at V and 2 bases at J; junction bases unmatched: 9. Germline assignment: CDR1 LGHNA and CDR2 YSLEER. This CDR3 spans 16 amino acids. This CDR3 is CASRSPGQGSTDTQYF. The CDR3 bases are TGCGCCAGCAGATCGCCCGGACAGGGGTCCACAGATACGCAGTATTTT.

The rearrangement links TRBV4-2 to TRBJ1-1; maybe TRBD1 (5 bases). CDR3 length: 15 amino acids. V was pared by 0 bases and J by 14 bases, with 22 bases between. Germline CDR1 is LGHNA and CDR2 is YNFKEQ. CDR3 protein: CASSQDGAGLGGIFF. The CDR3 DNA is TGTGCCAGCAGCCAAGATGGGGCAGGGCTGGGGGGTATCTTCTTT.

This clonotype appeared a few times. The V gene is TRBV15, the J gene TRBJ1-2; D gene unclear. V was cut by 1 base and J by 8 bases, with 11 bases left in between. This CDR3 has 13 residues. The V gene's germline CDR1 is LNHNV and CDR2 YYDKDF (reference sequence). The CDR3 DNA is TGTGCCACCAGCAGAGTAGCAGAAAGGGGCTACACCTTC. Encoded protein: CATSRVAERGYTF.

This clonotype was counted only a few times. The chain joins TRBV7-6 to TRBJ1-2; unclear D gene. CDR3 length equals 13 residues. CDR1 is SGHVS and CDR2 is FNYEAQ in the germline V gene. Trimming shortened V by 1 base and J by 8 bases, and 11 bases separated the two germline ends. The CDR3: CASSLGAGSGYTF. The CDR3, as DNA: TGTGCCAGCAGCTTAGGGGCGGGGAGCGGCTACACCTTC.

This clonotype was detected only a few times. The rearrangement links TRBV12-3 or TRBV12-4 to TRBJ1-6; D remains unclear. Between the trimmed V and J ends, which lost 5 bases and 13 bases, there was a span of 15 bases. CDR3 length: 13 amino acids. The chain's CDR3 is CASSPSRIHPLHF. The DNA for the CDR3 is TGTGCCAGCAGTCCCTCAAGGATTCACCCCCTCCACTTT.

This clonotype has more than one count but fewer than ten. CDR3 DNA: TGTGCCAGCATCGAGGCTGGCGGGGGGGCCTACAATGAGCAGTTCTTC. Protein: CASIEAGGGAYNEQFF. The chain joins TRBV6-5 to TRBJ2-1; 9 bases are a match to TRBD2. The CDR3 length is 16 residues. The J segment lost 2 bases and the V segment lost 7 bases, leaving 9 bases of the junction unmatched. Germline CDR1 and CDR2: MNHEY and SVGAGI.

This clonotype was counted only a few times. The chain uses TRBV12-3 or TRBV12-4 and TRBJ1-5; 9 bases map to TRBD1. Trimming cost V 5 bases and J 9 bases; bases outside gene matches: 2. The CDR3 has 12 amino acids. The CDR3 DNA is TGTGCCAGCAGTGAGGGACAGGGGCCCCAGCATTTT. This translates into CASSEGQGPQHF.

The chain joins TRBV7-9 to TRBJ2-1; no clear D. V shed 3 bases and J shed 6 bases, with 9 bases lying between them. This CDR3 has 13 amino acids. CDR1 and CDR2 from the germline V gene are SEHNR and FQNEAQ (reference sequence). The CDR3 sequence is CASSLTVGNEQFF. CDR3 nucleotides: TGTGCCAGCAGCTTGACCGTGGGCAATGAGCAGTTCTTC.

This clonotype was seen a handful of times. The chain carries TRBV20-1 and TRBJ2-7; a possible D gene is TRBD1 (5 bases). V gave up 5 bases and J gave up 2 bases, with 19 bases separating them. Looked up from germline, CDR1 is DFQATT and CDR2 is SNEGSKA (reference sequence). The CDR3 contains 15 residues. CDR3 sequence: CSAPFPTASPYEQYF. Here the CDR3 DNA reads TGCAGTGCTCCTTTCCCGACAGCATCACCCTACGAGCAGTACTTC.

This clonotype was counted a few times. V is TRBV20-1 and J is TRBJ1-3; TRBD1 matches at 7 bases. This CDR3 spans 15 amino acids. The germline V gene encodes CDR1 DFQATT and CDR2 SNEGSKA (reference sequence). V shed 5 bases and J 4 bases; nucleotides not matched to a gene: 11. CDR3 in amino acids: CSAPQGGYGGNTIYF. CDR3 DNA: TGCAGTGCTCCTCAGGGGGGGTACGGGGGAAACACCATATATTTT.

The chain has TRBV4-1 and TRBJ2-3; D is unclear. The CDR3 runs to 17 residues. Trimming removed 0 bases from V and 0 bases from J, with 13 bases in between. CDR1 and CDR2 from the germline V gene are MGHRA and YSYEKL. The CDR3 spells CASSQENHKASTDTQYF. CDR3 DNA sequence: TGCGCCAGCAGCCAAGAGAACCACAAAGCTAGCACAGATACGCAGTATTTT.

This clonotype occurred a few times. The chain couples TRBV6-2 or TRBV6-3 to TRBJ2-7; a possible D gene is TRBD1 (5 bases). V lost 5 bases and J lost 4, with 12 bases in between. Germline V gene sequence: CDR1 MNHEY, CDR2 SVGEGT. The CDR3 totals 13 residues. CDR3 protein: CASSGHDIYEQYV. CDR3 nucleotides: TGTGCCAGCAGTGGACATGATATTTACGAGCAGTACGTC.

V and J are TRBV7-2 and TRBJ1-2; weak D call: TRBD1 (6 bases). This CDR3 contains 15 residues. The V gene's germline CDR1 is SGHTA and CDR2 FQGNSA. Deletions cut 3 bases from V and 8 bases from J, with 19 bases between. The CDR3 reads CASSFYREGILGYTF. The CDR3, as DNA: TGTGCCAGCAGCTTCTACAGGGAAGGTATATTAGGCTACACCTTC.

The V gene is TRBV19, the J gene TRBJ2-1, with 9 positions matching TRBD1. Unmatched junction bases numbered 4, after V lost 7 bases and J lost 0 bases. The CDR3 is 15 residues long. Germline V gene lookup returns CDR1 LNHDA and CDR2 SQIVND (reference sequence). This chain's CDR3 is CASTRTGASYNEQFF. CDR3 nucleotides: TGTGCCAGTACCAGGACAGGGGCCTCCTACAATGAGCAGTTCTTC.

In its sample, this clonotype was seen a few times. In nucleotides, the CDR3 is TGTGCCAGCAGCCAGGCCCCTGGGGCCAACGTCCTGACTTTC. Translated: CASSQAPGANVLTF. The chain employs TRBV3-1 and TRBJ2-6; D remains unclear. Trimming took off 3 bases at V and 2 bases at J, with 5 bases between the two ends. This CDR3 has 14 residues. Germline loops: CDR1 LGHDT, CDR2 YNNKEL (reference sequence).

CDR3: CASSEQGTGELFF. CDR3 nucleotide sequence: TGTGCCAGCAGTGAACAGGGTACCGGGGAGCTGTTTTTT. The rearrangement joins TRBV6-4 to TRBJ2-2, with D maybe TRBD1 (6 bases). The CDR3 is 13 residues long. Trimming pared 3 bases from V and 5 bases from J, leaving 7 bases between. The germline CDR1 and CDR2 sequences are MRHNA and SNTAGT.

The J gene is TRBJ1-1, the V gene TRBV9; a possible D gene is TRBD1 (6 bases). Germline CDR1 SGDLS, CDR2 YYNGEE. V was shortened by 4 bases and J by 6 bases, with 19 bases between the two germline ends. The CDR3 sequence is 15 residues long. CDR3 in DNA: TGTGCCAGCAGCTCAGAGGGGGTGGCGCGGGCTGAAGCTTTCTTT. Encoded protein: CASSSEGVARAEAFF. The full variable domain, in which reference TRBV9 and TRBJ1-1 provide the parts outside the CDR3, is DSGVTQTPKHLITATGQRVTLRCSPRSGDLSVYWYQQSLDQGLQFLIQYYNGEERAKGNILERFSAQQFPDLHSELNLSSLELGDSALYFCASSSEGVARAEAFFGQGTRLTVV.